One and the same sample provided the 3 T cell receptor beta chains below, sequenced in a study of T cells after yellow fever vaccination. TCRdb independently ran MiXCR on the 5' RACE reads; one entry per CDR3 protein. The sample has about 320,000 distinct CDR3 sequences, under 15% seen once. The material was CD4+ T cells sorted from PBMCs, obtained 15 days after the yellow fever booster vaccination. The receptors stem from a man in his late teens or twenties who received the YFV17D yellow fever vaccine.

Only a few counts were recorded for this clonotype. CDR3 in DNA: TGTGCCAGCAGTCTTGGGACTGGACTGAGTCCAGATACGCAGTATTTT. Its protein product is CASSLGTGLSPDTQYF. The genes are TRBV5-4 and TRBJ2-3; D possibly corresponds to TRBD2 (6 bases). Germline values: CDR1 SGHNT, CDR2 YYREEE (reference sequence). V lost 5 bases, J lost 4 bases, and 20 bases lay in between. This CDR3 region has 16 residues.

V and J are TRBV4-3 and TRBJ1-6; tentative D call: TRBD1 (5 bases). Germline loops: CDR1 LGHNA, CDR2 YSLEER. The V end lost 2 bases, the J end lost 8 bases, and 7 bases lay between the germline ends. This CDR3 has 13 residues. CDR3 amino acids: CASSQQGDSPLHF. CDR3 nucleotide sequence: TGCGCCAGCAGCCAACAGGGTGATTCACCCCTCCACTTT.

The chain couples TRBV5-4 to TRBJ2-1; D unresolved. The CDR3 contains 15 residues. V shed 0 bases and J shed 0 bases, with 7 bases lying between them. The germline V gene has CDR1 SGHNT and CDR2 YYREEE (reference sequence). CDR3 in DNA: TGTGCCAGCAGCTTGGATGCAGCCTCCTACAATGAGCAGTTCTTC. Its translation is CASSLDAASYNEQFF.